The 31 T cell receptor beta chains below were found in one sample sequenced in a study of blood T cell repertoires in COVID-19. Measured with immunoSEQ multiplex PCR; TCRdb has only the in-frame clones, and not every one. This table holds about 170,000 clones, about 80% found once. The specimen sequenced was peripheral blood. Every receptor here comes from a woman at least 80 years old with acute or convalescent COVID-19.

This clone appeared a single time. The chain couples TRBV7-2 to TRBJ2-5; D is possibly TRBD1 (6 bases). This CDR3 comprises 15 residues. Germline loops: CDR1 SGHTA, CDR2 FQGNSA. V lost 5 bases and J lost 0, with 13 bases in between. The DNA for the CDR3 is TGTGCCAGCAGCGAACCTACAGGGTACCAAGAGACCCAGTACTTC. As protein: CASSEPTGYQETQYF.

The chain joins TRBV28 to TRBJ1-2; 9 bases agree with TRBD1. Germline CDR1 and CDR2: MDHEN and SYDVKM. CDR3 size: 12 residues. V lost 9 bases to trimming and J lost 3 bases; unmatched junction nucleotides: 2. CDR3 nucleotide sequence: TGTGCCAGTCGGACAGGGGACTATGGCTACACCTTC. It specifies CASRTGDYGYTF.

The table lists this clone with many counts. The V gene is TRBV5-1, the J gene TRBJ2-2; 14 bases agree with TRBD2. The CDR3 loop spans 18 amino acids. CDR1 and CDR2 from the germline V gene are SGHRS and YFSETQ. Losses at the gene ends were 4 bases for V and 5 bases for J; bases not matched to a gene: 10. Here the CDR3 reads CASSSNAGTSGRTGELFF. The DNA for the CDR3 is TGCGCCAGCAGCAGCAACGCCGGGACTAGCGGGAGAACCGGGGAGCTGTTTTTT.

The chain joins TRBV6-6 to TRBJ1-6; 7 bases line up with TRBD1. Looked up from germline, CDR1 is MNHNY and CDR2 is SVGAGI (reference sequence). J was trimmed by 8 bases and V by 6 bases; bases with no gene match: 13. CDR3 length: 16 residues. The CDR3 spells CASSRGTDRDHSPLHF. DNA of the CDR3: TGTGCCAGCAGCCGAGGAACTGACAGGGACCATTCACCCCTCCACTTT.

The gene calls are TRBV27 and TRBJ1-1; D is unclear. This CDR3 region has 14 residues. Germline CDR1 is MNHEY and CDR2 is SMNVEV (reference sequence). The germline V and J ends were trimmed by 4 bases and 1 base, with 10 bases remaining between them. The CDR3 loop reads CASSSLSPNTEAFF. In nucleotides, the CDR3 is TGTGCCAGCAGTTCCCTCTCCCCGAACACTGAAGCTTTCTTT.

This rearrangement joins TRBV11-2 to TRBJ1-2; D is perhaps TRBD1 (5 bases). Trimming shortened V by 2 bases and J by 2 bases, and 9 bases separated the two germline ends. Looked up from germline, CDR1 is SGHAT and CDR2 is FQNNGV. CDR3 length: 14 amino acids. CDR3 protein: CASSLRRGNYGYTF. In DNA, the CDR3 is TGTGCCAGCAGCTTAAGGCGGGGGAACTATGGCTACACCTTC.

CDR3 protein: CSARLIRASSYNEQFF. For the CDR3, the DNA is TGCAGCGCCCGACTTATCCGAGCTAGCTCCTACAATGAGCAGTTCTTC. The V gene is TRBV29-1, the J gene TRBJ2-1; D remains ambiguous. The germline V and J ends were trimmed by 7 bases and 0 bases, with 19 bases remaining between them. The CDR3 loop spans 16 amino acids. The germline V gene has CDR1 SQVTM and CDR2 ANQGSEA.

CDR3 bases: TGTGCCAGCTCATCGACTAGCGGGAAGGTCGATACGCAGTATTTT. Its protein product is CASSSTSGKVDTQYF. This chain connects TRBV18 to TRBJ2-3; 11 bases align to TRBD2. V lost 5 bases and J lost 6; bases outside the gene matches: 7. The CDR3 covers 15 residues. CDR1 and CDR2 from the germline V gene are KGHSH and LQKENI.

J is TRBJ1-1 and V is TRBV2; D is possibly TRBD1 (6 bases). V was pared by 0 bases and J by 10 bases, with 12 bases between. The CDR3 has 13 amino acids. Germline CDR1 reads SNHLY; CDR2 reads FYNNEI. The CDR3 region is CASSEARAGAAFF. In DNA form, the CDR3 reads TGTGCCAGCAGTGAAGCAAGGGCAGGGGCAGCTTTCTTT.

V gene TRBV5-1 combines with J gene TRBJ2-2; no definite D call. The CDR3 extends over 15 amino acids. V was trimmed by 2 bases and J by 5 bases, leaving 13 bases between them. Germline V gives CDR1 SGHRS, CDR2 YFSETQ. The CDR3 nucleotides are TGCGCCAGCAGCTTATCAGAGACTGCGACCGGGGAGCTGTTTTTT. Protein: CASSLSETATGELFF.

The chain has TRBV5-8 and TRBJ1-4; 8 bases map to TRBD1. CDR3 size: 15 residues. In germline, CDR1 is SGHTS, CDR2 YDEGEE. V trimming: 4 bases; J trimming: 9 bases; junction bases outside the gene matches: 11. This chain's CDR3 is CASSTMTGESKKLFF. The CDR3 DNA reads TGTGCCAGCAGCACCATGACAGGGGAGTCGAAAAAACTGTTTTTT.

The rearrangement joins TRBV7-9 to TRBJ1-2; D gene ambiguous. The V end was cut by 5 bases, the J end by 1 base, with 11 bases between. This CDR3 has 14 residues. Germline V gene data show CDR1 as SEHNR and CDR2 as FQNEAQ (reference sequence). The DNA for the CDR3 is TGTGCCAGCAGCCCTGGCGGCCATAACTATGGCTACACCTTC. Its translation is CASSPGGHNYGYTF.

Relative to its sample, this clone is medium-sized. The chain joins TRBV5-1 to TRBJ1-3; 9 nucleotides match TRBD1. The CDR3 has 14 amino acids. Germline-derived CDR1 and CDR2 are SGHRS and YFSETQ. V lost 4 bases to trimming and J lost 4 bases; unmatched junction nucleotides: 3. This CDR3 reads CASSPGTGGNTIYF. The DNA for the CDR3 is TGCGCCAGCAGCCCCGGGACAGGGGGAAACACCATATATTTT.

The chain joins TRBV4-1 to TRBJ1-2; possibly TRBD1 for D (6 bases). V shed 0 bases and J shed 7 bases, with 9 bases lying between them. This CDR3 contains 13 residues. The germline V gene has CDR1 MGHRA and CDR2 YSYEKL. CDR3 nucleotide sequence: TGCGCCAGCAGCCAAGAAACAGGGAGTGGCTACACCTTC. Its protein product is CASSQETGSGYTF.

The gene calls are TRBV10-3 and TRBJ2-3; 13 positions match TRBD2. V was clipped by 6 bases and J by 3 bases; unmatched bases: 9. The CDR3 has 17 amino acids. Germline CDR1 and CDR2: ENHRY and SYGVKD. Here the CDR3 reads CAISPGLAGVLTDTQYF. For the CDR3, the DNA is TGTGCCATCAGCCCCGGACTAGCGGGAGTCCTAACAGATACGCAGTATTTT.

This CDR3 is CAWRVSGANYGYTF. The CDR3 nucleotides read TGTGCCTGGAGGGTCTCCGGAGCTAACTATGGCTACACCTTC. The chain employs TRBV30 and TRBJ1-2; D unresolved. The CDR3 is 14 amino acids. Trimming shortened V by 3 bases and J by 0 bases, and 11 bases separated the two germline ends. Germline-derived CDR1 and CDR2 are GTSNPN and SVGIG (reference sequence).

The DNA for the CDR3 is TGCGCCAGTTCACCTAGCGGGGGATACAATGAGCAGTTCTTC. This codes for CASSPSGGYNEQFF. V is TRBV5-1 and J is TRBJ2-1; 10 positions agree with TRBD2. Germline V CDR1 and CDR2: SGHRS, YFSETQ. The CDR3 is 14 residues long. Trimming at V came to 8 bases and at J to 4 bases, leaving 6 bases not matched to a gene. The full variable domain, rest sourced from reference TRBV5-1 and TRBJ2-1, is KAGVTQTPRYLIKTRGQQVTLSCSPISGHRSVSWYQQTPGQGLQFLFEYFSETQRNKGNFPGRFSGRQFSNSRSEMNVSTLELGDSALYLCASSPSGGYNEQFFGPGTRLTVL.

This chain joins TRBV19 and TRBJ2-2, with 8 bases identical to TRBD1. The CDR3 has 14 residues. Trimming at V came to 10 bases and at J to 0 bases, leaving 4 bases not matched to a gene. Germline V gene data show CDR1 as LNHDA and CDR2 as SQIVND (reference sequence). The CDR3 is CATQGQANTGELFF. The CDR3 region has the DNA TGTGCCACCCAGGGACAGGCGAACACCGGGGAGCTGTTTTTT. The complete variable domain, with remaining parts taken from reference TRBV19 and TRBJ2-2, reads DGGITQSPKYLFRKEGQNVTLSCEQNLNHDAMYWYRQDPGQGLRLIYYSQIVNDFQKGDIAEGYSVSREKKESFPLTVTSAQKNPTAFYLCATQGQANTGELFFGEGSRLTVL.

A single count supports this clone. The CDR3 protein is CASTGGKGKDTEAFF. In DNA form, the CDR3 reads TGTGCCAGCACGGGGGGCAAGGGAAAGGACACTGAAGCTTTCTTT. The J gene is TRBJ1-1, the V gene TRBV2; D might be TRBD1 (6 bases). Trimming shortened V by 7 bases and J by 3 bases, and 18 bases separated the two germline ends. The CDR3 runs 15 residues. Germline V gene data show CDR1 as SNHLY and CDR2 as FYNNEI.

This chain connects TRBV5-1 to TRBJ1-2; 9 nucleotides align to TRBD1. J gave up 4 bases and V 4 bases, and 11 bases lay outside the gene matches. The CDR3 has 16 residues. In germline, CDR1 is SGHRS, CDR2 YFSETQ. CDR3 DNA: TGCGCCAGCAGCCCCTGGACAGGGGCGACTAGCTATGGCTACACCTTC. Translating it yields CASSPWTGATSYGYTF.

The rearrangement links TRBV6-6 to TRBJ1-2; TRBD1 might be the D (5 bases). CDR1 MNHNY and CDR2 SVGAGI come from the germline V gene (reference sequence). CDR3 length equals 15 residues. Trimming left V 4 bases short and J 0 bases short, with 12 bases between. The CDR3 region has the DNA TGTGCCAGCAGTTCCCGGGACTCAGCTAACTATGGCTACACCTTC. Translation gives CASSSRDSANYGYTF.

The CDR3 region is CASSARGGLYEQYF. CDR3 nucleotide sequence: TGTGCCAGCAGTGCCAGAGGGGGTCTCTACGAGCAGTACTTC. The chain uses TRBV27 and TRBJ2-7, with a possible D match to TRBD1 (6 bases). The CDR3 is 14 residues long. Looked up from germline, CDR1 is MNHEY and CDR2 is SMNVEV (reference sequence). V lost 5 bases and J 3 bases, leaving 14 bases between the germline ends.

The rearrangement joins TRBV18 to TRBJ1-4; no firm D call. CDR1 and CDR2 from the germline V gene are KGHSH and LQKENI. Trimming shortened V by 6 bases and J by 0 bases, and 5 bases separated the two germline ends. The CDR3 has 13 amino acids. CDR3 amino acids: CASSYATNEKLFF. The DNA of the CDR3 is TGTGCCAGCTCCTACGCAACTAATGAAAAACTGTTTTTT.

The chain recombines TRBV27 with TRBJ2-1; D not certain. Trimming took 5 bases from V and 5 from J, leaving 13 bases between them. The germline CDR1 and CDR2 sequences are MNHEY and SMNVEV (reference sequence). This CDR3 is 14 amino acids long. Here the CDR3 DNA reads TGTGCCAGCAGTCGATTAGCTGGCAACAATGAGCAGTTCTTC. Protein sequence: CASSRLAGNNEQFF.

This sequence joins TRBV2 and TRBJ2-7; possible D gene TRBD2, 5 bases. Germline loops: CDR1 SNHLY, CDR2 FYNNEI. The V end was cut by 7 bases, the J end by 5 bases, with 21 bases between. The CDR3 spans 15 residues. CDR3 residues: CASTLSSGAVNEQYF. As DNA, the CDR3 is TGTGCCAGCACCCTCTCTTCCGGAGCGGTCAACGAGCAGTACTTC.

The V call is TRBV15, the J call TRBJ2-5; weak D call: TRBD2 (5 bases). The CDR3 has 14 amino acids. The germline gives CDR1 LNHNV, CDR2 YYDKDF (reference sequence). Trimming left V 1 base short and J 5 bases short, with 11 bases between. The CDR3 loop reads CATSRAGGTETQYF. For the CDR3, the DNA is TGTGCCACCAGCAGAGCTGGAGGCACCGAGACCCAGTACTTC. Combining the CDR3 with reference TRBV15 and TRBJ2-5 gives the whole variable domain DAMVIQNPRYQVTQFGKPVTLSCSQTLNHNVMYWYQQKSSQAPKLLFHYYDKDFNNEADTPDNFQSRRPNTSFCFLDIRSPGLGDTAMYLCATSRAGGTETQYFGPGTRLLVL.

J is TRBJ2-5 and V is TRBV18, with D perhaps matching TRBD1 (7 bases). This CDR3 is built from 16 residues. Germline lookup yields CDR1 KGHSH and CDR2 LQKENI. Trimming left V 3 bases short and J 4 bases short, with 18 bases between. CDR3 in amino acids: CASSPSSNRGGETQYF. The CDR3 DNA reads TGTGCCAGCTCACCCTCTTCCAACAGGGGAGGAGAGACCCAGTACTTC.

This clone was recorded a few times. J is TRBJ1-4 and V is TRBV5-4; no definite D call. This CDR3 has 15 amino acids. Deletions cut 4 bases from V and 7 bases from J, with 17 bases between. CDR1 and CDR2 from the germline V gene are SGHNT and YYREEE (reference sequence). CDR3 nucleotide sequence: TGTGCCAGCAGCCCCGGCGGAGGATCGCGTGAAAAACTGTTTTTT. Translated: CASSPGGGSREKLFF. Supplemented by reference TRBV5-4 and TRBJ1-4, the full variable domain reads ETGVTQSPTHLIKTRGQQVTLRCSSQSGHNTVSWYQQALGQGPQFIFQYYREEENGRGNFPPRFSGLQFPNYSSELNVNALELDDSALYLCASSPGGGSREKLFFGSGTQLSVL.

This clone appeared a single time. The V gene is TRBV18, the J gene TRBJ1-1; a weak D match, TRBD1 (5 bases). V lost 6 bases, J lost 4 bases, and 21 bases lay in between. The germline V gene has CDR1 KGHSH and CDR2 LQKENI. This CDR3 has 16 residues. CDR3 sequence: CASSRQGSRAGTEAFF. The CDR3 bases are TGTGCCAGCTCTCGCCAAGGGTCCAGGGCTGGCACTGAAGCTTTCTTT.

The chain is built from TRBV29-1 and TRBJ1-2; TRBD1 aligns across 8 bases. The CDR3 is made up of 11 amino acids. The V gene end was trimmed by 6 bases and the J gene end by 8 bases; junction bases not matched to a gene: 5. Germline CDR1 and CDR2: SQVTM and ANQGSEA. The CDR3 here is CSVGQGEGYTF. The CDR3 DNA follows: TGCAGCGTCGGACAGGGTGAAGGCTACACCTTC.

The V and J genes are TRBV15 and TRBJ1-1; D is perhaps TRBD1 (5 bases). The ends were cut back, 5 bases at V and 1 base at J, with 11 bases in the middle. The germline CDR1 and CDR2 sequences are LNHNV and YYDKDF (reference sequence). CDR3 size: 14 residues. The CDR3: CATSRKGSNTEAFF. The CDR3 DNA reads TGTGCCACCAGCCGGAAGGGGTCGAACACTGAAGCTTTCTTT.